Shown below are 16 T cell receptor beta chains from a single sample sequenced in a study of shared clonotypes between healthy human individuals. This table comes from immunoSEQ multiplex PCR, and its TCRdb copy is limited to in-frame clones, with some not included. The table records about 1.1 million clones, roughly 77% of them present only once. The sample comprised memory CD4+ T cells from PBMCs. Described subset: CD45RA-negative fraction. The receptors were sampled from a man aged 18-30 years in good health. Some clones in this sample may be carry-over from other donors' samples.

This chain joins TRBV7-3 and TRBJ2-1; tentatively, D is TRBD1 (5 bases). V gave up 5 bases and J gave up 9 bases, with 20 bases separating them. The CDR3 extends over 15 amino acids. Per the germline V gene, CDR1 is SGHTA and CDR2 is FQGTGA. The CDR3 sequence: CASSRQPGSHAEQFF. As DNA, the CDR3 is TGTGCCAGCAGCCGACAGCCAGGGTCCCACGCTGAGCAGTTCTTC. The full variable domain, in which reference TRBV7-3 and TRBJ2-1 provide the parts outside the CDR3, is GAGVSQTPSNKVTEKGKYVELRCDPISGHTALYWYRQSLGQGPEFLIYFQGTGAADDSGLPNDRFFAVRPEGSVSTLKIQRTERGDSAVYLCASSRQPGSHAEQFFGPGTRLTVL.

The chain combines TRBV19 with TRBJ1-2; tentatively, D is TRBD1 (6 bases). This CDR3 is 14 amino acids long. CDR1 and CDR2 (germline): LNHDA, SQIVND (reference sequence). V was trimmed by 4 bases and J by 7 bases, leaving 16 bases between them. CDR3 sequence (DNA): TGTGCCAGTAGTAACCAAGGGGGAGGAGGTGGCTACACCTTC. Amino acid sequence: CASSNQGGGGGYTF.

The rearrangement joins TRBV9 to TRBJ2-2, with 10 bases identical to TRBD2. Germline V gene sequence: CDR1 SGDLS, CDR2 YYNGEE. There are 15 residues in the CDR3. V lost 6 bases, J lost 6 bases, and 8 bases stayed unmatched. The CDR3: CASTSASGSSGELFF. CDR3 nucleotide sequence: TGTGCCAGCACCTCTGCTAGCGGGAGTTCCGGGGAGCTGTTTTTT.

The chain employs TRBV28 and TRBJ1-2, with 9 bases aligning to TRBD1. This CDR3 region has 15 residues. CDR1 MDHEN and CDR2 SYDVKM come from the germline V gene. J lost 3 bases, V lost 1 base, and 3 bases had no gene match. CDR3 sequence reads: CASSLFRTGDYGYTF. In DNA form, the CDR3 reads TGTGCCAGCAGTTTATTCCGGACAGGGGACTATGGCTACACCTTC.

V and J are TRBV7-9 and TRBJ2-1; TRBD1 or TRBD2 may be the D gene (5 bases each). The CDR3 spans 15 residues. V lost 5 bases to trimming and J lost 0 bases, with 11 bases between them. Germline CDR1 and CDR2: SEHNR and FQNEAQ (reference sequence). Written as DNA, the CDR3 is TGTGCCAGCAGCCGGGACGTAAGCTCCTACAATGAGCAGTTCTTC. This translates into CASSRDVSSYNEQFF.

For this clone: At the DNA level, this CDR3 is encoded by other sequences in the same sample as well. The chain is built from TRBV30 and TRBJ2-2; D is possibly TRBD1 (6 bases). Germline V lookup: CDR1 GTSNPN, CDR2 SVGIG (reference sequence). This CDR3 contains 15 residues. V lost 2 bases and J 0 bases, leaving 10 bases between the germline ends. CDR3 DNA: TGTGCCTGGAGTAGGGGACACGCGAACACCGGGGAGCTGTTTTTT. As protein: CAWSRGHANTGELFF.

With respect to this clone: Germline is not matched at one junction end, which may reflect a read error. The chain has TRBV10-2 and TRBJ2-7, with 9 bases matching TRBD1. The germline V gene encodes CDR1 WSHSY and CDR2 SAAADI. The CDR3 sequence is 16 residues long. In DNA, the CDR3 is TGCGCCAGCAGTGACCCCTCCGGGACAGGGTCCTACGAGCGGTACTTC. Translated, it gives CASSDPSGTGSYERYF.

The V call is TRBV11-3, the J call TRBJ1-2, with D maybe TRBD1 (6 bases). CDR1 is SGHNT, CDR2 YENEEA, per germline. Trimming stripped 5 bases from V and 4 bases from J, with 20 bases between. This CDR3 has 16 amino acids. The CDR3 protein is CASSLYGQHGGYGYTF. For the CDR3, the DNA is TGTGCCAGCAGCCTATATGGACAGCATGGGGGCTATGGCTACACCTTC.

This rearrangement joins TRBV27 to TRBJ2-1; no reliable D call. The CDR3 totals 14 residues. V was shortened by 5 bases and J by 7 bases, with 15 bases between the two germline ends. CDR1 and CDR2 from the germline V gene are MNHEY and SMNVEV (reference sequence). The CDR3 DNA reads TGTGCCAGCAGTCCAGGACGGGTCCCAAATGAGCAGTTCTTC. As protein: CASSPGRVPNEQFF.

The chain has TRBV4-1 and TRBJ1-5; D remains ambiguous. CDR1 and CDR2 (germline): MGHRA, YSYEKL. The germline V and J ends were trimmed by 5 bases and 5 bases, with 13 bases remaining between them. The CDR3 sequence is 14 residues long. CDR3 sequence (DNA): TGCGCCAGCAGCTTCATGGGCCTAGATCAGCCCCAGCATTTT. It is translated as CASSFMGLDQPQHF.

V is TRBV10-3 and J is TRBJ2-7; D ambiguous. Germline V gives CDR1 ENHRY, CDR2 SYGVKD. The germline V and J ends were trimmed by 4 bases and 0 bases, with 10 bases remaining between them. CDR3 length equals 14 residues. CDR3 nucleotides: TGTGCCATCAGTGTTGCGGCCAACTCCTACGAGCAGTACTTC. Its translation: CAISVAANSYEQYF.

The V call is TRBV2, the J call TRBJ1-5; D is uncertain. The V gene lost 5 bases and the J gene lost 4 bases, with 12 bases spanning the gap. The CDR3 loop spans 14 amino acids. Germline CDR1 reads SNHLY; CDR2 reads FYNNEI. CDR3: CASSPEVGNQPQHF. CDR3 DNA: TGTGCCAGCAGTCCAGAGGTCGGGAATCAGCCCCAGCATTTT.

This clone appeared a few times. The chain has TRBV29-1 and TRBJ1-3; D is uncertain. CDR3 length: 13 residues. Germline values: CDR1 SQVTM, CDR2 ANQGSEA. With 7 bases removed from V and 0 bases from J, the gap between germline ends came to 10 bases. The CDR3 DNA sequence: TGCAGCGGTCAACTACACTCTGGAAACACCATATATTTT. Its translation: CSGQLHSGNTIYF.

V and J are TRBV2 and TRBJ2-3, with D possibly matching TRBD2 (6 bases). Germline values: CDR1 SNHLY, CDR2 FYNNEI. There are 18 residues in the CDR3. V lost 4 bases, J lost 0 bases, and 20 bases lay in between. The CDR3 sequence is CASSVTRFPAGSTDTQYF. The CDR3 DNA follows: TGTGCCAGCAGTGTAACCCGCTTCCCTGCGGGGAGCACAGATACGCAGTATTTT.

This clone was seen more than once but under ten times. The chain is built from TRBV11-2 and TRBJ2-5; tentative D call: TRBD1 (6 bases). The CDR3 is made up of 15 amino acids. V dropped 1 base and J dropped 1 base, with 10 bases sitting between them. Germline CDR1 and CDR2: SGHAT and FQNNGV. The CDR3 DNA reads TGTGCCAGCAGCTTAGCGGGACACCCCCAAGAGACCCAGTACTTC. It codes for CASSLAGHPQETQYF.

To note about this clone: This specimen includes other DNA sequences encoding the same CDR3. The chain recombines TRBV30 with TRBJ1-1; D uncertain. The CDR3 runs to 13 residues. The V and J ends lost 0 bases and 5 bases respectively, with 10 bases between them. Germline CDR1 GTSNPN, CDR2 SVGIG (reference sequence). The CDR3 DNA reads as TGTGCCTGGAGTGTACTAGGAGGGACTGAAGCTTTCTTT. It is translated as CAWSVLGGTEAFF.